This T cell receptor (beta chain) stems from a study of blood T cells in healthy people across ages. The CDR3 extends over 12 amino acids. The trim removed 7 bases at V and 11 bases at J, leaving 9 bases unmatched. For the second PCR, which ran for about 7 to 11 cycles, a sample-barcoded 5' primer and a J-beta primer mix were used. TCRdb passed the 5' RACE reads through MiXCR, listing each CDR3 protein once. The table records 1.5 million or so distinct CDR3 sequences, 35% to 45% of them present only once. V is TRBV12-3 or TRBV12-4 and J is TRBJ1-2, with 8 bases aligning to TRBD1. The source material was blood. This receptor was taken from a young woman in good health. In nucleotides, the CDR3 is TGTGCCAGCACCAGGGGGCCGGGAGGTTACACCTTC. Its translation: CASTRGPGGYTF.